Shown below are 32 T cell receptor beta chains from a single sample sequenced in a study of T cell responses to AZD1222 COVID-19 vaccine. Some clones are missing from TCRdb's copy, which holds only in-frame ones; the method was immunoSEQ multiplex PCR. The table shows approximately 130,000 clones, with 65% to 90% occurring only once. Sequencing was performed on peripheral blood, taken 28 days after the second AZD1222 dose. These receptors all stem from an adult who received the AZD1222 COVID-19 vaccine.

The DNA of the CDR3 is TGTGCCAGCAGCTTACTCGGGACTTCAGACTATGGCTACACCTTC. It yields the protein CASSLLGTSDYGYTF. The rearrangement uses TRBV7-2 and TRBJ1-2, with D maybe TRBD1 (5 bases). Trimming removed 2 bases at V and 3 bases at J, with 13 bases between. Germline assignment: CDR1 SGHTA and CDR2 FQGNSA. The CDR3 extends over 15 amino acids.

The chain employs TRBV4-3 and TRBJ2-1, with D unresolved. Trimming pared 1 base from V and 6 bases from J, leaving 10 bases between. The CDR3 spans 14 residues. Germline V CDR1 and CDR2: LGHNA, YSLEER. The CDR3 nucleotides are TGCGCCAGCAGCCAAGGGTTTAGGGCCAATGAGCAGTTCTTC. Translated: CASSQGFRANEQFF.

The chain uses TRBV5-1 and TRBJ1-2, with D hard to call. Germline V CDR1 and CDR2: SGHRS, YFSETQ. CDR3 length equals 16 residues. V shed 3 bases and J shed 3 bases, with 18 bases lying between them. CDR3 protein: CASSSLPQTTYYGYTF. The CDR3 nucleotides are TGCGCCAGCAGCTCACTCCCCCAGACAACCTACTATGGCTACACCTTC.

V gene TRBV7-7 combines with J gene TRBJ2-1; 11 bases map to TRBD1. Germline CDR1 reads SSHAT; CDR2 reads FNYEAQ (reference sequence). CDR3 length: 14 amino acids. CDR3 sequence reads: CASAPGQGEIEQFF. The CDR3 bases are TGTGCTAGCGCACCGGGACAGGGGGAAATTGAGCAGTTCTTC.

The CDR3 DNA sequence: TGTGCCAGCAGTCGGACTAGCGGGGGGGCCTCGGTAGGATCAGATACGCAGTATTTT. Its translation: CASSRTSGGASVGSDTQYF. This sequence joins TRBV9 and TRBJ2-3; 15 nucleotides agree with TRBD2. Germline V gives CDR1 SGDLS, CDR2 YYNGEE. This CDR3 region has 19 residues. With V trimmed by 5 bases and J by 4 bases, 14 bases remained unmatched.

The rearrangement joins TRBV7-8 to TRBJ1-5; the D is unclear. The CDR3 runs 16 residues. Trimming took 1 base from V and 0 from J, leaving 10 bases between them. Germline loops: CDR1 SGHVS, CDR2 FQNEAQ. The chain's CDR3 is CASSLDWGGSNQPQHF. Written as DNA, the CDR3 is TGTGCCAGCAGCTTAGATTGGGGTGGTAGCAATCAGCCCCAGCATTTT. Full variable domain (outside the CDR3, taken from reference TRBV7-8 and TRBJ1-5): GAGVSQSPRYKVAKRGQDVALRCDPISGHVSLFWYQQALGQGPEFLTYFQNEAQLDKSGLPSDRFFAERPEGSVSTLKIQRTQQEDSAVYLCASSLDWGGSNQPQHFGDGTRLSIL.

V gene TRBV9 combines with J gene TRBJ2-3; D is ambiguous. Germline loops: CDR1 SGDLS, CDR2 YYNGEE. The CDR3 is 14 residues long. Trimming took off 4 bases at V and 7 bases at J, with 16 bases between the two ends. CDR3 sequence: CASSPALLSYTQYF. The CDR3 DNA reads TGTGCCAGCAGCCCCGCCCTCCTCAGTTATACGCAGTATTTT.

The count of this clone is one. The CDR3 here is CASSSTVNYGYTF. The CDR3 DNA reads TGTGCCAGCAGTTCGACAGTGAACTATGGCTACACCTTC. The rearrangement uses TRBV2 and TRBJ1-2, with D perhaps matching TRBD1 (5 bases). Trimming removed 5 bases at V and 2 bases at J, with 9 bases between. Germline assignment: CDR1 SNHLY and CDR2 FYNNEI. This CDR3 spans 13 amino acids.

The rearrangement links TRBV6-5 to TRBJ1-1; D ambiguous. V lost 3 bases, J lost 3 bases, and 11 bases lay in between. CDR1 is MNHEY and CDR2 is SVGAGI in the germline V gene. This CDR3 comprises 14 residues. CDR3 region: CASSYQGNDTEAFF. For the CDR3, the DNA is TGTGCCAGCAGTTATCAAGGAAATGACACTGAAGCTTTCTTT.

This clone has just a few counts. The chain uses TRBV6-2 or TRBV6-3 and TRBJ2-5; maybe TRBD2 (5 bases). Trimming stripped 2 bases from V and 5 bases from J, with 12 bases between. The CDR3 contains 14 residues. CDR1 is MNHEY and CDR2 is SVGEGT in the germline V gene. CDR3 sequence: CASSYIPPGETQYF. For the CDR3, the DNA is TGTGCCAGCAGTTACATCCCTCCGGGGGAGACCCAGTACTTC.

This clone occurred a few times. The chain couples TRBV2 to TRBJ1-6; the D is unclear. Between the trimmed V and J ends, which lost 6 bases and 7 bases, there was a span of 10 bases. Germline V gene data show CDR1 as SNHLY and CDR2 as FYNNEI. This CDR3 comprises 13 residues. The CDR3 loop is CASRKEPNSPLHF. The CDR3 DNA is TGTGCCAGCAGAAAGGAGCCCAATTCACCCCTCCACTTT.

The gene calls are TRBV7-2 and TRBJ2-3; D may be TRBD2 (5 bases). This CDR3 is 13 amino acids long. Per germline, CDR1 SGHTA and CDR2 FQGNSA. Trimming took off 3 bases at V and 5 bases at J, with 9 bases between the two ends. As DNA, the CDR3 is TGTGCCAGCAGCTTTGAAGCGGAAGATACGCAGTATTTT. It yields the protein CASSFEAEDTQYF.

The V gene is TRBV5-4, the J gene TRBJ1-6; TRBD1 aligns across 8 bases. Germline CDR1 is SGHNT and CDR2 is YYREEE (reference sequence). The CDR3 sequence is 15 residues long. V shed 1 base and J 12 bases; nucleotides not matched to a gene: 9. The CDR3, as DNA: TGTGCCAGCAGCTTGCCTACAGGGGGTGGTAAACCCCTCCACTTT. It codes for CASSLPTGGGKPLHF.

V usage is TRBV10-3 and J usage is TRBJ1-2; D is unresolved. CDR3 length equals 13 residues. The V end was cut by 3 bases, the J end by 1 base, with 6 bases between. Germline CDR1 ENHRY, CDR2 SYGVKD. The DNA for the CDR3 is TGTGCCATCAGTGACCGGGGTAACTATGGCTACACCTTC. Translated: CAISDRGNYGYTF.

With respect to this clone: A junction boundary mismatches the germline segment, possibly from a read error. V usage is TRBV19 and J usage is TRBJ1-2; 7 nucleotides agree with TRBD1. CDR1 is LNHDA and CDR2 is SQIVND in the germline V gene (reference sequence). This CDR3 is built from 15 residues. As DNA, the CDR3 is TGTGCCAGTAGAGACCTCCGGGACAGCCTCTTAAACACCGACTTC. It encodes CASRDLRDSLLNTDF.

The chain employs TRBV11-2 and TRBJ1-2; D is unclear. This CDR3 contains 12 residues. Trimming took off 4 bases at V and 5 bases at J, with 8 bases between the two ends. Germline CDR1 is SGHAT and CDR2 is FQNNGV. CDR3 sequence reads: CASSSTMYGYTF. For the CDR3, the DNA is TGTGCCAGCAGCTCCACAATGTATGGCTACACCTTC.

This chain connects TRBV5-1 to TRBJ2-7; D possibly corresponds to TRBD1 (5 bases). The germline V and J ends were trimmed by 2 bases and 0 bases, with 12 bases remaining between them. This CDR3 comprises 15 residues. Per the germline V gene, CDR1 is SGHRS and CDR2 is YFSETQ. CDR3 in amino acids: CASSFSGSSSYEQYF. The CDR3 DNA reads TGCGCCAGCAGCTTTTCAGGGTCAAGCTCCTACGAGCAGTACTTC.

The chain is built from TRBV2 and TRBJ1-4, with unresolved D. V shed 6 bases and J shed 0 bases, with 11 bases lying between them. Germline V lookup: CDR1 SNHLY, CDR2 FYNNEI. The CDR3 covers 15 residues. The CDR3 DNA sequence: TGTGCCAGCAGGGTCCGGGAAACAACTAATGAAAAACTGTTTTTT. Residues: CASRVRETTNEKLFF. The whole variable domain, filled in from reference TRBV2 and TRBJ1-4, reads EPEVTQTPSHQVTQMGQEVILRCVPISNHLYFYWYRQILGQKVEFLVSFYNNEISEKSEIFDDQFSVERPDGSNFTLKIRSTKLEDSAMYFCASRVRETTNEKLFFGSGTQLSVL.

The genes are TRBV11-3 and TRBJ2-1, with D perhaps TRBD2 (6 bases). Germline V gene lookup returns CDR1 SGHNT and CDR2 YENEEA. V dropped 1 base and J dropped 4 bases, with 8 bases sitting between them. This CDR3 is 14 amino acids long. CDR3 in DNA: TGTGCCAGCAGCTTAGCGGGGGAGTACAATGAGCAGTTCTTC. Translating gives CASSLAGEYNEQFF.

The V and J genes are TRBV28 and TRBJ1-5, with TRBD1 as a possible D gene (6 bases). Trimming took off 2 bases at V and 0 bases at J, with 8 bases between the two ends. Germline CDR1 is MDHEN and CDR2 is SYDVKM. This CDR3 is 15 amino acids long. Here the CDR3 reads CASSLPGHSNQPQHF. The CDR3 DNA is TGTGCCAGCAGTTTACCGGGACATAGCAATCAGCCCCAGCATTTT. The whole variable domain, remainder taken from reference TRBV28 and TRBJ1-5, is DVKVTQSSRYLVKRTGEKVFLECVQDMDHENMFWYRQDPGLGLRLIYFSYDVKMKEKGDIPEGYSVSREKKERFSLILESASTNQTSMYLCASSLPGHSNQPQHFGDGTRLSIL.

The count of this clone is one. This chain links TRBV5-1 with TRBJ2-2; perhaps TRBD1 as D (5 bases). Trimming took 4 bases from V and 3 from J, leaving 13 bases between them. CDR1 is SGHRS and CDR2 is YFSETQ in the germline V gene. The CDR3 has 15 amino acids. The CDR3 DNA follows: TGCGCCAGCAGCGTGGCACAGGCGGACACCGGGGAGCTGTTTTTT. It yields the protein CASSVAQADTGELFF. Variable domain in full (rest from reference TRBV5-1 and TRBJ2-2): KAGVTQTPRYLIKTRGQQVTLSCSPISGHRSVSWYQQTPGQGLQFLFEYFSETQRNKGNFPGRFSGRQFSNSRSEMNVSTLELGDSALYLCASSVAQADTGELFFGEGSRLTVL.

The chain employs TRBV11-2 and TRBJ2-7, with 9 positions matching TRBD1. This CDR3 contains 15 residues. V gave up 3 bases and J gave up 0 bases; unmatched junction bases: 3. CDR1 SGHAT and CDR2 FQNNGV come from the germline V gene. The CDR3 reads CASSFRQGDSYEQYF. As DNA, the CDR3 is TGTGCCAGCAGCTTTCGACAGGGGGACTCCTACGAGCAGTACTTC.

For the CDR3, the DNA is TGTGCCACCAGCAGAGATTTGGGACAGGGAACAGATACGCAGTATTTT. Amino acids: CATSRDLGQGTDTQYF. The chain links TRBV15 to TRBJ2-3; TRBD1 aligns across 9 bases. CDR3 size: 16 residues. V was pared by 0 bases and J by 3 bases, with 4 bases of the junction left unmatched. Germline values: CDR1 LNHNV, CDR2 YYDKDF (reference sequence). The full variable domain, its missing parts supplied by reference TRBV15 and TRBJ2-3, is DAMVIQNPRYQVTQFGKPVTLSCSQTLNHNVMYWYQQKSSQAPKLLFHYYDKDFNNEADTPDNFQSRRPNTSFCFLDIRSPGLGDTAMYLCATSRDLGQGTDTQYFGPGTRLTVL.

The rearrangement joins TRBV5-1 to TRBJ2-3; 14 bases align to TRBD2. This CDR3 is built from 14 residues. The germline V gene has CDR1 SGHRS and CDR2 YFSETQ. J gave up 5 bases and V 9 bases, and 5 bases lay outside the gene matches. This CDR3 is CATSTSGGVDTQYF. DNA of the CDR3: TGCGCCACCTCGACTAGCGGGGGGGTAGATACGCAGTATTTT.

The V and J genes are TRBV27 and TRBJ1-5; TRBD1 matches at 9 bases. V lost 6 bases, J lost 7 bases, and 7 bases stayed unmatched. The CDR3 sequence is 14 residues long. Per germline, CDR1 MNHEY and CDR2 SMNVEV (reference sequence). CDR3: CASSPLGQGQPQHF. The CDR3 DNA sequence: TGTGCCAGCAGCCCCCTGGGACAGGGACAGCCCCAGCATTTT.

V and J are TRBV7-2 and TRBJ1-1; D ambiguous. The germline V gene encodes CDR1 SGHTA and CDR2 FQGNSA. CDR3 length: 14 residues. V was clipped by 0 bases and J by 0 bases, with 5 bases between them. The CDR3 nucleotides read TGTGCCAGCAGCTTAGCGTTCATGAACACTGAAGCTTTCTTT. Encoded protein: CASSLAFMNTEAFF.

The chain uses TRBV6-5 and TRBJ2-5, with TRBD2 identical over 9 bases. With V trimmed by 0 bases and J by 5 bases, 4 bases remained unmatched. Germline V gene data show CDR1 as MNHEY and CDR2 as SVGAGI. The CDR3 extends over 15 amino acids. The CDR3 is CASSYSVAGVETQYF. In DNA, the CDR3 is TGTGCCAGCAGTTACTCGGTAGCGGGGGTGGAGACCCAGTACTTC.

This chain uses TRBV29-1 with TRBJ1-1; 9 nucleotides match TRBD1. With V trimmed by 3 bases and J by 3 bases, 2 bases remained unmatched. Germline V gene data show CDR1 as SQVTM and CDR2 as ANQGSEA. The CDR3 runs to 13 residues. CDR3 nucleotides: TGCAGCGTTGATCGGACAGGGGACACTGAAGCTTTCTTT. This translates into CSVDRTGDTEAFF.

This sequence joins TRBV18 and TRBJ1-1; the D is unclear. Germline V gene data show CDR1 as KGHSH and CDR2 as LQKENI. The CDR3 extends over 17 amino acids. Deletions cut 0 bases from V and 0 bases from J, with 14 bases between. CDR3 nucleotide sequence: TGTGCCAGCTCACCACCGGCGACCAGATCGATGAACACTGAAGCTTTCTTT. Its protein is CASSPPATRSMNTEAFF.

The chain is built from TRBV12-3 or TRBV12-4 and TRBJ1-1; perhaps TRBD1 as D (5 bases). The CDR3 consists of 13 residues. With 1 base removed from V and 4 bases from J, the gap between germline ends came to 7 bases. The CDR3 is CASSLGGVTEAFF. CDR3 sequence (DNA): TGTGCCAGCAGTTTAGGGGGGGTCACTGAAGCTTTCTTT.

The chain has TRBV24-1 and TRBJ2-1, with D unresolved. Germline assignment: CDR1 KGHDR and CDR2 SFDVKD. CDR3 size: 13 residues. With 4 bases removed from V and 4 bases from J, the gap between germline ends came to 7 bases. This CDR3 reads CATSDRNYNEQFF. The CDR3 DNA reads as TGTGCCACCAGTGACAGGAATTACAATGAGCAGTTCTTC.

The CDR3 protein is CASSRTSGYEQYF. The CDR3 bases are TGTGCCAGCAGTCGGACTAGCGGCTACGAGCAGTACTTC. This rearrangement joins TRBV6-2 or TRBV6-3 to TRBJ2-7; 10 bases match TRBD2. This CDR3 has 13 amino acids. V lost 5 bases, J lost 3 bases, and 1 base stayed unmatched. The germline CDR1 and CDR2 sequences are MNHEY and SVGEGT.